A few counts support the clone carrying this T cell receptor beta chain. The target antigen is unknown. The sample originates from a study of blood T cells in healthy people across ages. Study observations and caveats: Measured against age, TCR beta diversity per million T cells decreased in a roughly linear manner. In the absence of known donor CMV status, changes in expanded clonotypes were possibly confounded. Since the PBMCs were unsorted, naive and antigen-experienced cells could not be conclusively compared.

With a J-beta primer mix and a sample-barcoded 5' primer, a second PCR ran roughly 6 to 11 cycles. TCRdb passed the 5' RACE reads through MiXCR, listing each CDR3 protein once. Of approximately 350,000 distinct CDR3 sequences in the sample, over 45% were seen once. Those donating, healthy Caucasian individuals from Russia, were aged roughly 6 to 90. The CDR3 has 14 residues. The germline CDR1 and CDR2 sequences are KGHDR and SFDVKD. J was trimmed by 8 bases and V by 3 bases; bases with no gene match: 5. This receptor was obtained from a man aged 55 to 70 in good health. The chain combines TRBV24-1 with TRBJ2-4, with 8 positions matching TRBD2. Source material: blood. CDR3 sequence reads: CATSDSGRSDIQYF. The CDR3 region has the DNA TGTGCCACCAGTGATAGCGGGAGAAGCGACATTCAGTACTTC.